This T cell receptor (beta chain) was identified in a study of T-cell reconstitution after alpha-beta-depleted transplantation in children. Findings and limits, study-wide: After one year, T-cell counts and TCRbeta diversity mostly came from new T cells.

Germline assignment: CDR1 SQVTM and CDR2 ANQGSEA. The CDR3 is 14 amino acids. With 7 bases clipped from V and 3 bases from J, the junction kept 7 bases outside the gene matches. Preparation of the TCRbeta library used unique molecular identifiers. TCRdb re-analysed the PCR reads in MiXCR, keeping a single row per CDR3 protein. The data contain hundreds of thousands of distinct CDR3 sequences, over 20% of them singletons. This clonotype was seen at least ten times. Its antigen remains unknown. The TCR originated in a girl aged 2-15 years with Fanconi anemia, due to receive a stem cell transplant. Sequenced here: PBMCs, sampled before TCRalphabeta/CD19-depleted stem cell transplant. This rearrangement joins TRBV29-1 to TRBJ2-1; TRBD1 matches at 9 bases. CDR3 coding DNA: TGCAGCGCCCCTCGGGACAGGGACTACAATGAGCAGTTCTTC. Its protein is CSAPRDRDYNEQFF.